These 8 T cell receptor beta chains originate from one sample sequenced in a study of T cells expressing NK-cell markers (dated by TCRdb to about 2020). To prepare the library, 5' RACE was applied. The sample was run on an Illumina HiSeq 2000. Once TCRdb had reprocessed the reads, it stored one entry per CDR3 protein sequence and supplied no DNA. The table kept for this sample lists about 550,000 distinct CDR3 sequences. The top ten constitute roughly 3.5% of the sample. What was sequenced was blood T cells: a sorted CD56 or NKG2C T cell subset, CD4+ or CD8+ T cells, or bulk PBMC T cells (not recorded which). Every receptor here comes from a man between 18 and 29 years old in good health. Donor details come from another sample of the same person, matched by shared clones.

The V call is TRBV4-3, the J call TRBJ2-5; TCRdb indicates TRBD2, and absent DNA this call remains unverified. The CDR3 is 14 residues long. Germline CDR1 and CDR2: LGHNA and YSLEER. CDR3 residues: CAGLMEQGEETQYF.

The chain couples TRBV29-1 to TRBJ1-2; TCRdb names TRBD1, which stays unverified in the absence of DNA. The CDR3 contains 13 residues. Germline lookup yields CDR1 SQVTM and CDR2 ANQGSEA. This CDR3 is CSVWDRDSYGYTF.

This chain connects TRBV5-1 to TRBJ2-5; with no DNA, the TCRdb D assignment of TRBD2 cannot be verified. The germline V gene encodes CDR1 SGHRS and CDR2 YFSETQ. CDR3 size: 18 residues. Here the CDR3 reads CASSLGWNAGVGQETQYF.

The chain is built from TRBV5-1 and TRBJ2-1. The CDR3 consists of 15 residues. Germline CDR1 SGHRS, CDR2 YFSETQ. CDR3 in amino acids: CASSLGGENYNEQFF.

The chain has TRBV7-2 and TRBJ2-3; TCRdb calls TRBD1, which cannot be checked without DNA. Germline V gene lookup returns CDR1 SGHTA and CDR2 FQGNSA. This CDR3 contains 17 residues. CDR3 loop: CASSLRRMGQGAHTQYF. The full variable domain, completed using reference TRBV7-2 and TRBJ2-3, is GAGVSQSPSNKVTEKGKDVELRCDPISGHTALYWYRQSLGQGLEFLIYFQGNSAPDKSGLPSDRFSAERTGGSVSTLTIQRTQQEDSAVYLCASSLRRMGQGAHTQYFGPGTRLTVL.

The V and J genes are TRBV29-1 and TRBJ2-7. Germline V gives CDR1 SQVTM, CDR2 ANQGSEA. The CDR3 runs 14 residues. CDR3 sequence: CSVEVRTATYEQYF.

The rearrangement links TRBV27 to TRBJ2-7. Per germline, CDR1 MNHEY and CDR2 SMNVEV (reference sequence). The CDR3 runs to 12 residues. The CDR3 spells CASSPSSDEQYF.

The rearrangement uses TRBV29-1 and TRBJ1-1. This CDR3 is 13 amino acids long. Germline-derived CDR1 and CDR2 are SQVTM and ANQGSEA. CDR3 residues: CSVPDTPKTEAFF.